This T cell receptor beta chain was obtained from a study of OX40 agonist ivuxolimab in advanced cancers. As for the study in general: The patients' treatment was ivuxolimab, an agonistic anti-OX40 (CD134) antibody. Subjects had a mean age of around 60 years, with a range of about 23 to 85; just over 80% were male.

Whole-study results and caveats: Circulating CD4+ and CD8+ T cells showed clonal expansion by week 6 at 0.1 to 3.0 mg/kg. The authors did not determine the antigen specificity of the expanded peripheral T cells.

This clone was seen once. The antigen remains undetermined. Trimming left V 1 base short and J 2 bases short, with 7 bases between. In germline, CDR1 is SGHDT, CDR2 YYEEEE. The CDR3 is 13 residues long. Produced via immunoSEQ multiplex PCR; TCRdb's table is partial and in-frame only. The sample comprises around 76,000 clones, around 94% of which are singletons, and roughly 20% rests with the top ten. The clonotype comes from an adult with an advanced solid tumor such as melanoma, head and neck, liver or kidney cancer. The rearrangement uses TRBV5-6 and TRBJ2-7; the D gene is possibly TRBD2 (6 bases). Sequences were derived from CD4+ or CD8+ T cells sorted from blood, sampled in a trial of the OX40 agonist ivuxolimab. For the CDR3, the DNA is TGTGCCAGCAGCTTGAGCGGGCCCTACGAGCAGTACTTC. Translation gives CASSLSGPYEQYF. Full variable domain (rest looked up from reference TRBV5-6 and TRBJ2-7): DAGVTQSPTHLIKTRGQQVTLRCSPKSGHDTVSWYQQALGQGPQFIFQYYEEEERQRGNFPDRFSGHQFPNYSSELNVNALLLGDSALYLCASSLSGPYEQYFGPGTRLTVT.